There are a few counts of the clone carrying this T cell receptor (beta chain). Antigen: not known. This sample holds PBMCs from under 11 ml fresh peripheral blood. The germline V gene has CDR1 MNHEY and CDR2 SMNVEV (reference sequence). The CDR3 extends over 14 amino acids. Trimming took off 6 bases at V and 2 bases at J, with 11 bases between the two ends. This sample is drawn from a study of T cells in Graves' hyperthyroidism and ophthalmopathy. In the study overall: Any treatment followed the collection of peripheral blood at initial diagnosis. Whole-study findings and limits: Ophthalmopathy was predicted by the model a median of approximately 6 months ahead of onset. Most thyroid clonotypes with frequency above 0.001 were detected in blood.

Amplification of TCR beta CDR3 regions used RNA as the template. First-round RT-PCR with HTBI primers amplified the TCR CDR3 region. TCRdb passed the multiplex PCR reads through MiXCR, listing each CDR3 protein once. The sample holds 500,000 or so distinct CDR3 sequences, 16% seen once. The source of this sequence is a woman in her twenties or thirties with Graves' ophthalmopathy. This chain joins TRBV27 and TRBJ1-5, with a possible D match to TRBD1 (5 bases). Source material: blood. The CDR3 sequence is CASRIDSRNQPQHF. DNA of the CDR3: TGTGCCAGCAGAATTGACAGTCGCAATCAGCCCCAGCATTTT.